These 19 T cell receptor beta chains were all obtained from the same sample, sequenced in a study of T-cell reconstitution after alpha-beta-depleted transplantation in children. Unique molecular identifiers were incorporated into the prepared TCRbeta library. Using its own MiXCR run on the PCR reads, TCRdb lists one record per CDR3 protein. The sample holds 550,000 to 800,000 distinct CDR3 sequences, roughly 13% seen once. Sequenced material: PBMCs, taken before TCRalphabeta/CD19-depleted stem cell transplant. The receptors here all came from a girl aged 2-9 years with congenital amegakaryocytic thrombocytopenia, due to receive a stem cell transplant.

This clonotype was recorded many times. The chain uses TRBV15 and TRBJ2-1, with 10 positions matching TRBD2. This CDR3 contains 13 residues. V dropped 9 bases and J dropped 4; count of bases not matched to a gene: 3. Germline V gene sequence: CDR1 LNHNV, CDR2 YYDKDF (reference sequence). The CDR3 here is CATTSGIYNEQFF. Written as DNA, the CDR3 is TGTGCCACAACTAGCGGGATTTACAATGAGCAGTTCTTC.

This clonotype was seen at least ten times. The J gene is TRBJ2-1, the V gene TRBV3-1; TRBD1 or TRBD2 may be the D gene (5 bases each). Deletions cut 0 bases from V and 12 bases from J, with 12 bases between. CDR3 length equals 13 residues. CDR1 is LGHDT, CDR2 YNNKEL, per germline (reference sequence). The CDR3, as DNA: TGTGCCAGCAGCCAAGATGTGAGGGGTGGGCAGTTCTTC. Its protein product is CASSQDVRGGQFF.

This clonotype was counted many times. The chain recombines TRBV20-1 with TRBJ2-1, with D unresolved. This CDR3 is 13 amino acids long. Germline CDR1 DFQATT, CDR2 SNEGSKA (reference sequence). V lost 1 base, J lost 7 bases, and 11 bases lay in between. The CDR3 reads CSARGELFNEQFF. CDR3 in DNA: TGCAGTGCTAGAGGGGAACTGTTTAATGAGCAGTTCTTC.

This clonotype was detected a few times. The V and J genes are TRBV5-5 and TRBJ2-2, with D possibly being TRBD2 (5 bases). This CDR3 has 15 amino acids. Trimming pared 2 bases from V and 5 bases from J, leaving 13 bases between. The germline CDR1 and CDR2 sequences are SGHKS and YYEKEE (reference sequence). CDR3 loop: CASSFSTPGTGELFF. The CDR3 nucleotides are TGTGCCAGCAGCTTTTCCACCCCGGGGACCGGGGAGCTGTTTTTT.

This clonotype was seen repeatedly, ten times or more. The chain uses TRBV2 and TRBJ2-5; 9 positions match TRBD1. The V and J ends lost 5 bases and 5 bases, in that order; junction bases with no gene match: 6. CDR3 size: 14 residues. Germline V gives CDR1 SNHLY, CDR2 FYNNEI. The chain's CDR3 is CASSRTGVDETQYF. CDR3 bases: TGTGCCAGCAGTAGGACAGGGGTTGATGAGACCCAGTACTTC. The full variable domain, in which reference TRBV2 and TRBJ2-5 provide the parts outside the CDR3, is EPEVTQTPSHQVTQMGQEVILRCVPISNHLYFYWYRQILGQKVEFLVSFYNNEISEKSEIFDDQFSVERPDGSNFTLKIRSTKLEDSAMYFCASSRTGVDETQYFGPGTRLLVL.

This sequence joins TRBV5-6 and TRBJ2-5, with a possible D match to TRBD1 (5 bases). Germline loops: CDR1 SGHDT, CDR2 YYEEEE. V was shortened by 0 bases and J by 4 bases, with 16 bases between the two germline ends. CDR3 size: 16 residues. The DNA of the CDR3 is TGTGCCAGCAGCTTGGAAGTCAGGGTCGCATCAGAGACCCAGTACTTC. It translates to CASSLEVRVASETQYF.

This clonotype was observed a handful of times. The gene calls are TRBV7-9 and TRBJ2-1; 10 positions match TRBD2. Unmatched junction bases numbered 10, after V lost 8 bases and J lost 3 bases. CDR3 length equals 16 residues. CDR1 and CDR2 (germline): SEHNR, FQNEAQ (reference sequence). CDR3 nucleotide sequence: TGTGCCAGCGTGAGCGGGAGGGCCCCCCTCTACAATGAGCAGTTCTTC. Protein sequence: CASVSGRAPLYNEQFF.

This clonotype has ten or more counts. The chain is built from TRBV5-1 and TRBJ2-1; the match to TRBD1 covers 10 bases. V lost 4 bases to trimming and J lost 7 bases; unmatched junction nucleotides: 5. The CDR3 covers 14 residues. The V gene's germline CDR1 is SGHRS and CDR2 YFSETQ. This CDR3 is CASSRDRGLNEQFF. In nucleotides, the CDR3 is TGCGCCAGCAGCCGGGACAGGGGATTAAATGAGCAGTTCTTC.

This clonotype has only a few counts. The chain couples TRBV5-1 to TRBJ2-7; D is undetermined. The CDR3 runs 13 residues. Deletions cut 4 bases from V and 0 bases from J, with 8 bases between. The germline V gene has CDR1 SGHRS and CDR2 YFSETQ. The CDR3, as DNA: TGCGCCAGCAGCGACGACAACTCCTACGAGCAGTACTTC. It is translated as CASSDDNSYEQYF. The whole variable domain, remainder taken from reference TRBV5-1 and TRBJ2-7, is KAGVTQTPRYLIKTRGQQVTLSCSPISGHRSVSWYQQTPGQGLQFLFEYFSETQRNKGNFPGRFSGRQFSNSRSEMNVSTLELGDSALYLCASSDDNSYEQYFGPGTRLTVT.

This clonotype was recorded a few times. This sequence joins TRBV11-2 and TRBJ1-6; no clear D. V shed 6 bases and J shed 8 bases, with 11 bases lying between them. This CDR3 has 13 amino acids. Germline values: CDR1 SGHAT, CDR2 FQNNGV. The CDR3 DNA reads TGTGCCAGCAGTACGACACCCGATTCACCCCTCCACTTT. This translates into CASSTTPDSPLHF.

This clonotype was detected a few times. This CDR3 reads CSAVDSSYEQYF. The DNA of the CDR3 is TGCAGCGCCGTCGACAGTTCCTACGAGCAGTACTTC. This rearrangement joins TRBV29-1 to TRBJ2-7; D is possibly TRBD1 (5 bases). CDR1 is SQVTM, CDR2 ANQGSEA, per germline. CDR3 length equals 12 residues. Trimming pared 7 bases from V and 1 base from J, leaving 11 bases between.

Ten or more counts support this clonotype. This rearrangement joins TRBV5-1 to TRBJ1-1; D perhaps matches TRBD1 (6 bases). Looked up from germline, CDR1 is SGHRS and CDR2 is YFSETQ. The V gene lost 0 bases and the J gene lost 8 bases, with 11 bases spanning the gap. The CDR3 is 13 residues long. The CDR3 bases are TGCGCCAGCAGCTTGGAAAGGGGGGTCGAAGCTTTCTTT. It codes for CASSLERGVEAFF.

This clonotype has ten or more counts. The chain recombines TRBV10-3 with TRBJ1-2; tentative D call: TRBD1 (6 bases). CDR3 length: 12 amino acids. Between the trimmed V and J ends, which lost 10 bases and 0 bases, there was a span of 9 bases. Germline values: CDR1 ENHRY, CDR2 SYGVKD. The CDR3 bases are TGTGCCACCGGGGGGCCTAACTATGGCTACACCTTC. Its translation: CATGGPNYGYTF.

In its sample, this clonotype was seen many times. V usage is TRBV7-8 and J usage is TRBJ2-7, with 10 nucleotides matching TRBD2. The junction had 7 bases not matched to a gene; V was cut back by 7 bases and J by 4 bases. This CDR3 is 14 amino acids long. Germline CDR1 and CDR2: SGHVS and FQNEAQ. CDR3 bases: TGTGCCAGCACCGTTCGGACTAGCGGATACGAGCAGTACTTC. Translated, it gives CASTVRTSGYEQYF.

This chain uses TRBV6-1 with TRBJ1-2, with D perhaps TRBD1 (5 bases). V dropped 1 base and J dropped 6 bases, with 21 bases sitting between them. The CDR3 loop spans 17 amino acids. Per germline, CDR1 MNHNS and CDR2 SASEGT. CDR3 bases: TGTGCCAGCAGTGAAGGGGCAGGGAGAACGTCCGGGAATGGCTACACCTTC. Protein: CASSEGAGRTSGNGYTF.

The CDR3 sequence: CAWDTLIGPNYGYTF. The CDR3 DNA sequence: TGTGCCTGGGACACCTTAATCGGTCCTAACTATGGCTACACCTTC. J is TRBJ1-2 and V is TRBV30; no clear D gene. The CDR3 contains 15 residues. Germline lookup yields CDR1 GTSNPN and CDR2 SVGIG (reference sequence). V was pared by 5 bases and J by 0 bases, with 16 bases between.

This clonotype occurred a few times. The rearrangement uses TRBV5-1 and TRBJ2-1, with TRBD2 matching over 8 bases. CDR1 and CDR2 (germline): SGHRS, YFSETQ. V was clipped by 4 bases and J by 3 bases; unmatched bases: 9. The CDR3 runs 16 residues. In DNA, the CDR3 is TGCGCCAGCAGCCCCCGAGGAGCGGGAGACTACAATGAGCAGTTCTTC. Translating it yields CASSPRGAGDYNEQFF.

This chain uses TRBV25-1 with TRBJ2-1; 11 bases map to TRBD2. The length of the CDR3 is 16 residues. Germline trimming cut 2 bases from V and 6 bases from J; bases unmatched to any gene: 6. Germline assignment: CDR1 MGHDK and CDR2 SYGVNS. This chain's CDR3 is CASSELIAGGPNEQFF. CDR3 DNA: TGTGCCAGCAGTGAACTGATAGCGGGAGGGCCCAATGAGCAGTTCTTC.

This clonotype was picked up one time. Just one base apart from a much larger clone, this may be a read error. The CDR3 protein is CSVERDQEAQYF. Here the CDR3 DNA reads TGCAGCGTTGAAAGGGATCAAGAGGCCCAGTACTTC. The chain has TRBV29-1 and TRBJ2-5; D gene unclear. Germline V gene sequence: CDR1 SQVTM, CDR2 ANQGSEA. The CDR3 is made up of 12 amino acids.